The clone carrying this T cell receptor beta chain appeared a single time. This sample is part of a study of blood T cell repertoires in COVID-19. Background on the study: Samples taken during acute and convalescent COVID-19 were collected in the United States, Italy and Spain. T cells, B-cell-depleted T cells, or PBMCs supplied cDNA or gDNA.

Enrolled during active infection, Seattle patients were then followed longitudinally. Methods used by the authors: For nucleated cells, counts were estimated from reference gene primer amplification. Generated by immunoSEQ multiplex PCR, the TCRdb table keeps only in-frame clones and is missing some. The DNA was the basis for D and trimming; V, J and clone size are from that table. This table has about 350,000 clones, approximately 90% appearing once. The TCR originated in a woman in her fifties or sixties with COVID-19, enrolled during active disease. Sequencing was carried out using peripheral blood.

CDR3 coding DNA: TGTGCCAGCTCACCTTTGCCAGGACAGGGGGCCACCTTC. It encodes CASSPLPGQGATF. The chain joins TRBV18 to TRBJ1-2; 11 bases agree with TRBD1. Germline CDR1 and CDR2: KGHSH and LQKENI. This CDR3 has 13 residues. After removal of 3 bases from V and 13 bases from J, the junction contained 7 bases not matched to a gene.